Sequencing of this TCR beta chain was carried out in a study of shared clonotypes between healthy human individuals. Study context: The cohort had two women and a few men, ages 18 to 49.

The junction had 14 bases not matched to a gene; V was cut back by 7 bases and J by 2 bases. Germline V gives CDR1 SGHRS, CDR2 YFSETQ. CDR3 length: 17 amino acids. Caucasian adults residing in Nashville, Tennessee made up all the donors. Both subsets, CD45RA+ naive and CD45RA-negative memory, were split from the CD4+ cells. Clones were sequenced by immunoSEQ multiplex PCR, and TCRdb holds only the in-frame ones, with some missing. The table records about 2.4 million clones, more than 85% of them present only once. The V and J genes are TRBV5-1 and TRBJ2-2; 7 nucleotides match TRBD2. Material for sequencing was naive CD4+ T cells from PBMCs. Subset reported: CD45RA+ positively selected. The origin of this receptor is a man younger than 35 in good health. Some clones in this sample may be carry-over from other donors' samples. The CDR3 protein is CASYPPVSGDNTGELFF. The CDR3 DNA is TGCGCCAGCTACCCCCCCGTGAGCGGGGACAACACCGGGGAGCTGTTTTTT. Variable domain in full (rest from reference TRBV5-1 and TRBJ2-2): KAGVTQTPRYLIKTRGQQVTLSCSPISGHRSVSWYQQTPGQGLQFLFEYFSETQRNKGNFPGRFSGRQFSNSRSEMNVSTLELGDSALYLCASYPPVSGDNTGELFFGEGSRLTVL.